The T cell receptor beta chain described here comes from a study of blood T cell repertoires in COVID-19. Background on the study: Samples came from the United States, Italy and Spain, spanning acute and convalescent COVID-19. The analysed material was cDNA or gDNA that came from T cells, B-cell-depleted T cells, or PBMCs.

This clone was observed a few times. In the authors' workflow: Amplified reference gene primers provided the basis for estimating nucleated cell counts. Here immunoSEQ multiplex PCR was the method, and the copy in TCRdb shows in-frame clones only, minus some. V, J and clone size were drawn from that table, and D and trimming were deduced from the DNA. In the table there are about 42,000 clones, approximately 79% of which are singletons. The CDR3 consists of 13 residues. Trimming took off 4 bases at V and 4 bases at J, with 13 bases between the two ends. CDR1 is SQVTM and CDR2 is ANQGSEA in the germline V gene.

V is TRBV29-1 and J is TRBJ1-2; D is ambiguous. The clonotype comes from a woman of 80 years or more with acute or convalescent COVID-19. Sequences were obtained from peripheral blood. CDR3 sequence: CSVAGGSGYGYTF. The CDR3 nucleotides are TGCAGCGTTGCAGGTGGATCCGGCTATGGCTACACCTTC.